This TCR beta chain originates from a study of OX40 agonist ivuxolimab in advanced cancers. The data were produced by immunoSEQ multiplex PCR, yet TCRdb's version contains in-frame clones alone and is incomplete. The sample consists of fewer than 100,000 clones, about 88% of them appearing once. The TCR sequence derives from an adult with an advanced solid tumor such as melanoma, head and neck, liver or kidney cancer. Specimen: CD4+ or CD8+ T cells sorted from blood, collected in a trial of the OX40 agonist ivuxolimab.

The CDR3 loop reads CASSPGTENNYGYTF. The CDR3 DNA sequence: TGTGCCAGCTCACCAGGGACAGAAAATAACTATGGCTACACCTTC. This chain uses TRBV18 with TRBJ1-2; the match to TRBD1 covers 7 bases. Germline CDR1 KGHSH, CDR2 LQKENI. V trimming: 2 bases; J trimming: 1 base; junction bases outside the gene matches: 4. This CDR3 is 15 amino acids long.